This T cell receptor (beta chain) was sequenced for a study of T cell responses to AZD1222 COVID-19 vaccine. Findings and limits, study-wide: Clonal diversity may have been underestimated in mostly white British donors. Along spike, vaccine-associated CD4 TCRs were found throughout, with dominance at 160-218 and 743-854. No repertoire was sampled before or during the peak T cell response, only after it. Seropositive at baseline were only a handful of AZD1222 recipients.

Concerning this clone itself: Its specificity is not known.

Method: immunoSEQ multiplex PCR; TCRdb's copy keeps in-frame clones and lacks some. The sample holds 80,000 or so clones, approximately 90% seen once. With 7 bases removed from V and 2 bases from J, the gap between germline ends came to 9 bases. The CDR3 sequence is 12 residues long. The germline V gene has CDR1 MNHEY and CDR2 SVGAGI. This chain uses TRBV6-5 with TRBJ2-7; D remains ambiguous. The source is an adult in good health. The sequenced sample was peripheral blood, obtained on day 0 of MenACWY control vaccination. CDR3 residues: CASTTRTYEQYF. The CDR3 DNA reads TGTGCCAGCACTACACGGACCTACGAGCAGTACTTC.